This T cell receptor beta chain was recorded in a study of blood T cell repertoires in COVID-19. The wider study: PBMCs, B-cell-depleted T cells, or T cells were the source of the cDNA or gDNA that made up the material.

Trimming pared 0 bases from V and 8 bases from J, leaving 5 bases between. This CDR3 has 12 residues. The germline V gene encodes CDR1 LNHNV and CDR2 YYDKDF (reference sequence). Produced via immunoSEQ multiplex PCR; TCRdb's table is partial and in-frame only. The sample shows approximately 150,000 clones, 70% to 90% of them seen only once. The chain is built from TRBV15 and TRBJ1-3; tentatively, D is TRBD1 (5 bases). This TCR was sampled from a human donor with acute or convalescent COVID-19. The donor label of this sample is uncertain. Input material: peripheral blood. Written as DNA, the CDR3 is TGTGCCACCAGCAGAGAGGGGCACACCATATATTTT. Its translation is CATSREGHTIYF. Supplemented by reference TRBV15 and TRBJ1-3, the full variable domain reads DAMVIQNPRYQVTQFGKPVTLSCSQTLNHNVMYWYQQKSSQAPKLLFHYYDKDFNNEADTPDNFQSRRPNTSFCFLDIRSPGLGDTAMYLCATSREGHTIYFGEGSWLTVV.